Listed here is a single T cell receptor beta chain. Its antigen is unknown. The data belong to a study of cytomegalovirus exposure and HLA in healthy donors. Findings of the study overall: Presence/absence analyses assumed roughly uniform sequencing depth across donors, which may not hold. A later analysis, which compared TCR beta chains of equal frequency, found the HLA-associated ones more clonally expanded. The study recorded 160 or so TCR beta chains that were cytomegalovirus-associated.

The PCR ran on 60 Vbeta and 13 Jbeta primers. Profiling relied on immunoSEQ multiplex PCR, and the TCRdb table lists in-frame clones only, not all of them. The sample table includes 120,000 to 150,000 clones. Sampled while nominally healthy, donors likely had unrecorded immune exposures. V gave up 3 bases and J gave up 3 bases; unmatched junction bases: 3. Germline V gives CDR1 SGHRS, CDR2 YFSETQ. The CDR3 runs to 14 residues. This sequence joins TRBV5-1 and TRBJ2-7; 10 bases fit TRBD1. The TCR originated in a man aged 35 to 55 in good health and CMV-seronegative. What was sequenced was PBMCs. In DNA form, the CDR3 reads TGCGCCAGCAGCTGGGGACAGGGGAACTACGAGCAGTACTTC. Residues: CASSWGQGNYEQYF.